This T cell receptor (beta chain) originates from a study of blood T cell repertoires in COVID-19 (dated by TCRdb to about 2020). At the level of the whole study: Collaborator samples came from the United States, Italy and Spain and covered acute and convalescent phases of COVID-19. The prospective study material was composed of cDNA or gDNA derived from T cells, B-cell-depleted T cells, or PBMCs. Subjects who had been exposed to COVID-19, were actively infected with it, or had recovered from it provided the deeply sampled blood TCRbeta repertoires that made up the dataset. A freely available public database, intended as a resource for researchers studying the immune response to SARS-CoV-2, is where the repertoires were released. The samples were drawn from the first 160 participants of the ongoing ImmuneRACE study and from 1,254 subjects provided by 6 global collaborators. Nearly every sample came with metadata listing a de-identified subject ID, COVID-19 status, age in years and sex. HLA class I and class II types, where available, came from metadata supplied by the sample provider rather than from assay-based typing. Results the study describes overall, beyond this receptor: The quantity of clinical and demographic metadata differed by source and by participant and was supplied without curation.

Another Seattle source contributed samples from volunteer blood donors who had recovered from COVID-19. Whole blood was collected in K2EDTA tubes by collaborating institutions according to the institutions' own protocols. Collaborator samples were shipped for TCRbeta analysis as frozen whole blood, isolated PBMCs, or DNA extracted from either sample type. TCRbeta CDR3 regions were amplified from genomic DNA using the immunoSEQ Assay, a bias-controlled multiplex PCR. Under the source paper's analysis protocol: Nucleated cell counts per sample were estimated from amplification of reference gene primers within the assay. To quantify the absolute abundance of each unique TCRbeta CDR3 rearrangement, sequence reads were collapsed and filtered. For each sample, productive Simpson clonality was calculated as the square root of Simpson's diversity index over productive rearrangements. TCRdb retrieved this table from immuneACCESS and kept in-frame rearrangements only. Not all clones are present; in checked studies, unresolved V genes account for under half, and no reason is known for the remainder. V and J calls and clone size are as listed in that table; D and trimming were resolved from the DNA. This sample holds 200,000 to 300,000 clones; 84% were observed only once. Less than 2% of the sample belongs to the ten largest clones.

V sheds 5 bases and J sheds 1 base, leaving 17 bases between their ends. The cysteine opens and the phenylalanine closes a CDR3 of 16 amino acids. Here the CDR3 DNA is all that survives: 48 bases in frame from base 1. Based on the germline V gene, the CDR1 and CDR2 sequences are MNHEY and SVGEGT. For this clone: It lacks a known antigen. No base quality values were provided; no much bigger clone lies one nucleotide off.

The source is a woman aged 40 to 55 who had recovered from COVID-19. This sequence uses TRBV6-2 or TRBV6-3 and TRBJ1-1; D gene: possibly TRBD1, on 5 matching bases. The sample consisted of peripheral blood. This receptor carries the CDR3 CASSPRLGTTNTEAFF. The sequenced DNA: TGTGCCAGCAGTCCCCGGCTGGGGACTACGAACACTGAAGCTTTCTTT.